This section outlines one T cell receptor (beta chain) sequence together with its context. The repertoire was sequenced with immunoSEQ multiplex PCR; TCRdb's copy has only in-frame clones and lacks some. Among some 130,000 clones listed, 90% to 95% were seen once. These data are taken from a study of T cell responses to AZD1222 COVID-19 vaccine. This clonotype was obtained from an adult in good health. The sample here was peripheral blood, taken on day 0 of AZD1222 vaccination.

This chain's CDR3 is CASSVWGVENGYTF. Here the CDR3 DNA reads TGTGCCAGCAGTGTTTGGGGCGTCGAAAATGGCTACACCTTC. The gene calls are TRBV25-1 and TRBJ1-2, with a possible D match to TRBD1 (5 bases). Per the germline V gene, CDR1 is MGHDK and CDR2 is SYGVNS. The CDR3 consists of 14 residues. Trimming removed 4 bases at V and 6 bases at J, with 15 bases between.